The next 18 T cell receptor beta chains were all read from a single sample in a study of blood T cells in healthy people across ages. Sample-barcoded 5' priming and a J-beta primer mix drove a second PCR of roughly 7 to 11 cycles. TCRdb re-called the 5' RACE reads with MiXCR, one entry per CDR3 protein. The sample lists 1,800,000 or so distinct CDR3 sequences; around 42% were seen once. The sequenced material came from blood. The receptor set was obtained from a human donor in good health.

The genes are TRBV7-3 and TRBJ2-1, with D perhaps TRBD2 (5 bases). The CDR3 loop spans 15 amino acids. Germline V lookup: CDR1 SGHTA, CDR2 FQGTGA. The V gene lost 1 base and the J gene lost 1 base, with 8 bases spanning the gap. CDR3 nucleotides: TGTGCCAGCAGCTTAATGCCGGGGTCCTACAATGAGCAGTTCTTC. Residues: CASSLMPGSYNEQFF.

This clonotype appeared a few times. The chain is built from TRBV4-1 and TRBJ1-5, with D hard to call. CDR1 is MGHRA and CDR2 is YSYEKL in the germline V gene. V dropped 0 bases and J dropped 0 bases, with 6 bases sitting between them. The CDR3 spans 15 residues. For the CDR3, the DNA is TGCGCCAGCAGCCAAGATTGGAATAGCAATCAGCCCCAGCATTTT. It yields the protein CASSQDWNSNQPQHF.

A few counts support this clonotype. The chain recombines TRBV12-3 or TRBV12-4 with TRBJ2-1; 8 bases are shared with TRBD1. With V trimmed by 5 bases and J by 9 bases, 12 bases remained unmatched. The CDR3 has 15 residues. In DNA, the CDR3 is TGTGCCAGCAGTCCCCCCCAGGGGGCAGGTAGTGAGCAGTTCTTC. Translation gives CASSPPQGAGSEQFF.

The chain employs TRBV10-2 and TRBJ1-6, with D possibly matching TRBD1 (5 bases). The CDR3 runs to 13 residues. Trimming left V 7 bases short and J 5 bases short, with 9 bases between. Germline loops: CDR1 WSHSY, CDR2 SAAADI. CDR3 in amino acids: CASIGTDNSPLHF. The CDR3, as DNA: TGCGCCAGCATCGGGACCGATAATTCACCCCTCCACTTT.

The V and J genes are TRBV7-9 and TRBJ2-7; D is possibly TRBD1 or TRBD2 (5 bases each). Germline V gene lookup returns CDR1 SEHNR and CDR2 FQNEAQ (reference sequence). Trimming removed 4 bases from V and 4 bases from J, with 14 bases in between. This CDR3 has 14 amino acids. Written as DNA, the CDR3 is TGTGCCAGCAGCTCCAATTGGGACCCGTACGAGCAGTACTTC. Amino acids: CASSSNWDPYEQYF.

CDR3 loop: CSASGTYEQYF. In nucleotides, the CDR3 is TGCAGTGCTTCCGGAACCTACGAGCAGTACTTC. This sequence joins TRBV20-1 and TRBJ2-7; D is undetermined. The germline V and J ends were trimmed by 5 bases and 2 bases, with 7 bases remaining between them. Per the germline V gene, CDR1 is DFQATT and CDR2 is SNEGSKA (reference sequence). This CDR3 spans 11 amino acids.

This clonotype was seen a few times. In DNA form, the CDR3 reads TGCGCCAGCAGCCAACGATACGGACAGGGATTATATGGCTACACCTTC. Amino acids: CASSQRYGQGLYGYTF. This rearrangement joins TRBV4-1 to TRBJ1-2; 8 nucleotides align to TRBD1. CDR1 and CDR2 (germline): MGHRA, YSYEKL. V trimming: 2 bases; J trimming: 5 bases; junction bases outside the gene matches: 10. The CDR3 runs to 16 residues.

This clonotype was counted only a few times. The rearrangement uses TRBV4-2 and TRBJ1-2, with D perhaps TRBD1 (6 bases). With 3 bases removed from V and 4 bases from J, the gap between germline ends came to 18 bases. Germline CDR1 LGHNA, CDR2 YNFKEQ. The CDR3 consists of 16 residues. CDR3: CASSQIGEGGFYGYTF. The CDR3 nucleotides are TGTGCCAGCAGCCAGATTGGGGAGGGGGGATTCTATGGCTACACCTTC.

This clonotype has a handful of counts. The rearrangement uses TRBV29-1 and TRBJ2-1; D not resolved. The germline V gene has CDR1 SQVTM and CDR2 ANQGSEA. The V gene lost 2 bases and the J gene lost 12 bases, with 14 bases spanning the gap. CDR3 length: 12 residues. The CDR3 spells CSVENPSWGQFF. The CDR3 region has the DNA TGCAGCGTTGAAAACCCAAGCTGGGGGCAGTTCTTC.

This chain joins TRBV5-1 and TRBJ1-5, with a weak D call TRBD1 (6 bases). Between the trimmed V and J ends, which lost 4 bases and 5 bases, there was a span of 16 bases. The CDR3 loop spans 15 amino acids. Germline loops: CDR1 SGHRS, CDR2 YFSETQ. DNA of the CDR3: TGCGCCAGCAGCCTGAAACAGGGATTTGATCAGCCCCAGCATTTT. Translation gives CASSLKQGFDQPQHF.

This clonotype was seen a few times. CDR3 nucleotide sequence: TGCAGTGCTGCCTTAGGACTAGTCCATGAAGAGACCCAGTACTTC. This codes for CSAALGLVHEETQYF. The chain links TRBV20-1 to TRBJ2-5; 7 nucleotides line up with TRBD2. This CDR3 comprises 15 residues. After removal of 5 bases from V and 3 bases from J, the junction contained 12 bases not matched to a gene. The germline gives CDR1 DFQATT, CDR2 SNEGSKA (reference sequence).

At least ten counts were recorded for this clonotype. The rearrangement links TRBV20-1 to TRBJ2-5, with D perhaps matching TRBD1 (7 bases). Germline V gene sequence: CDR1 DFQATT, CDR2 SNEGSKA (reference sequence). With 1 base removed from V and 2 bases from J, the gap between germline ends came to 8 bases. The CDR3 totals 13 residues. The chain's CDR3 is CSARAGGQETQYF. CDR3 bases: TGCAGTGCTAGAGCAGGGGGGCAAGAGACCCAGTACTTC.

J is TRBJ2-4 and V is TRBV14; maybe TRBD2 (6 bases). The J call may be in error: the DNA end matches TRBJ2-7 better. Germline CDR1 reads SGHDN; CDR2 reads FVKESK. This CDR3 is built from 16 residues. CDR3 sequence reads: CASSQTGLYDGGEQYF. CDR3 nucleotide sequence: TGTGCCAGCAGCCAAACGGGACTTTACGATGGGGGCGAGCAGTACTTC.

The chain employs TRBV7-3 and TRBJ2-1; D call uncertain. The V and J ends lost 3 bases and 2 bases respectively, with 14 bases between them. Germline assignment: CDR1 SGHTA and CDR2 FQGTGA. This CDR3 spans 16 amino acids. CDR3 DNA sequence: TGTGCCAGCAGCTTGAGTCGAACCAGCCCCTACAATGAGCAGTTCTTC. Amino acid sequence: CASSLSRTSPYNEQFF.

This rearrangement joins TRBV7-3 to TRBJ1-6; TRBD1 might be the D (6 bases). The CDR3 has 15 residues. Trimming took 6 bases from V and 7 from J, leaving 16 bases between them. In germline, CDR1 is SGHTA, CDR2 FQGTGA. The DNA for the CDR3 is TGTGCCAGCAGTCCCGTCGGGGGCAGGAATTCACCCCTCCACTTT. It encodes CASSPVGGRNSPLHF. Complete variable domain (other parts from reference TRBV7-3 and TRBJ1-6): GAGVSQTPSNKVTEKGKYVELRCDPISGHTALYWYRQSLGQGPEFLIYFQGTGAADDSGLPNDRFFAVRPEGSVSTLKIQRTERGDSAVYLCASSPVGGRNSPLHFGNGTRLTVT.

This clonotype was found a few times. This sequence joins TRBV20-1 and TRBJ1-2; D is undetermined. The CDR3 consists of 14 residues. Trimming stripped 4 bases from V and 4 bases from J, with 16 bases between. In germline, CDR1 is DFQATT, CDR2 SNEGSKA (reference sequence). CDR3 in amino acids: CSATAATERYGYTF. As DNA, the CDR3 is TGCAGTGCTACCGCCGCGACGGAGCGCTATGGCTACACCTTC.

This clonotype turned up a few times. The chain combines TRBV12-3 or TRBV12-4 with TRBJ1-1; no reliable D call. Trimming removed 6 bases from V and 10 bases from J, with 18 bases in between. The CDR3 spans 13 residues. This CDR3 is CASSPEWVRRAFF. The CDR3 DNA follows: TGTGCCAGCAGCCCAGAGTGGGTCCGTAGAGCTTTCTTT.

V is TRBV7-2 and J is TRBJ2-7; the D gene is possibly TRBD2 (6 bases). Germline assignment: CDR1 SGHTA and CDR2 FQGNSA. The CDR3 consists of 14 residues. V lost 5 bases, J lost 3 bases, and 14 bases lay in between. This chain's CDR3 is CASSPLSGLYEQYF. The CDR3 DNA reads as TGTGCCAGCAGCCCGCTTAGCGGCCTCTACGAGCAGTACTTC.